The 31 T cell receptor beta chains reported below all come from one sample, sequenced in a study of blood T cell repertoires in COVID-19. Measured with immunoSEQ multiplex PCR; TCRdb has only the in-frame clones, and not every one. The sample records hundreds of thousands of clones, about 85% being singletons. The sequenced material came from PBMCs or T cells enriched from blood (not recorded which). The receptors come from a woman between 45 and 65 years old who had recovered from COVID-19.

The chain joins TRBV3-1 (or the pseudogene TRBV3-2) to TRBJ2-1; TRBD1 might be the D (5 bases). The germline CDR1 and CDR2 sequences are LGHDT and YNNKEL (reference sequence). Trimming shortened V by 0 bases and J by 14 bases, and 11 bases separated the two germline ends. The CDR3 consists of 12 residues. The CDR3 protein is CASSQDVGVEFF. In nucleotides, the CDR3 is TGTGCCAGCAGCCAAGATGTAGGGGTTGAGTTCTTC.

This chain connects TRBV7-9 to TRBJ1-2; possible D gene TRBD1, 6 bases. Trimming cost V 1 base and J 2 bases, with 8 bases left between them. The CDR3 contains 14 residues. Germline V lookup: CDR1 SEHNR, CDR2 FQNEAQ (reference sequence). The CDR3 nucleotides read TGTGCCAGCAGCTTAGACGGACAGAACTATGGCTACACCTTC. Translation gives CASSLDGQNYGYTF.

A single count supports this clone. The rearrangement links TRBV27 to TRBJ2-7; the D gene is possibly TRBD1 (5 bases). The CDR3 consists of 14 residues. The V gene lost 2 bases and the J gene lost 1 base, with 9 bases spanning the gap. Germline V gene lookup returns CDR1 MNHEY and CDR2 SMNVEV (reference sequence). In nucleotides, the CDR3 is TGTGCCAGCAGTTTACGCAGGGCGTCCTACGAGCAGTACTTC. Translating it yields CASSLRRASYEQYF.

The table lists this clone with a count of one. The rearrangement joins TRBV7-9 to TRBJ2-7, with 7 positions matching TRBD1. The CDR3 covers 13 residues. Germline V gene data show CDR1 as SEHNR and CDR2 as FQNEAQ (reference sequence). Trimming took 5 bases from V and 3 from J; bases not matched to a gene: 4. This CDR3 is CASSRDSLYEQYF. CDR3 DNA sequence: TGTGCCAGCAGCCGGGACAGCCTCTACGAGCAGTACTTC.

The CDR3 loop is CASRQFNTGRTEAFF. The CDR3 coding sequence is TGTGCCAGCAGACAATTTAACACAGGGCGCACTGAAGCTTTCTTT. This chain uses TRBV6-5 with TRBJ1-1; the D gene is possibly TRBD1 (6 bases). The length of the CDR3 is 15 residues. V gave up 6 bases and J gave up 4 bases, with 18 bases separating them. The germline CDR1 and CDR2 sequences are MNHEY and SVGAGI.

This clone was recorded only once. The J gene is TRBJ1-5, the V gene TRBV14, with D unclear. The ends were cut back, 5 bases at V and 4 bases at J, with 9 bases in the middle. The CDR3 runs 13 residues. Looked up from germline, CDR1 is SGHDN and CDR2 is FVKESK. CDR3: CASSMFINQPQHF. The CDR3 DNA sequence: TGTGCCAGCAGCATGTTTATTAATCAGCCCCAGCATTTT.

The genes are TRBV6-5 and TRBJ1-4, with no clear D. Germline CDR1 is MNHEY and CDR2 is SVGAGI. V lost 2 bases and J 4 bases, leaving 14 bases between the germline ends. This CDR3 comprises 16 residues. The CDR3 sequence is CASSYDWGAGNEKLFF. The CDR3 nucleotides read TGTGCCAGCAGTTACGACTGGGGAGCGGGTAATGAAAAACTGTTTTTT.

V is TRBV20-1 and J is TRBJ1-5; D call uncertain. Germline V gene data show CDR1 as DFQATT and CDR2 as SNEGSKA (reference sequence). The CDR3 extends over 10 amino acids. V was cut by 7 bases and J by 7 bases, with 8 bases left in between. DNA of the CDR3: TGCAGTGTTTTGGGCCAGCCCCAGCATTTT. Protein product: CSVLGQPQHF.

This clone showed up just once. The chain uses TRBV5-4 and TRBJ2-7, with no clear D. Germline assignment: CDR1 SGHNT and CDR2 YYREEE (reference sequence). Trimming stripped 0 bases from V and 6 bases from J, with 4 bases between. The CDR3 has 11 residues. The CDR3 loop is CASSLGLEQYF. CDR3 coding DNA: TGTGCCAGCAGCTTGGGGCTCGAGCAGTACTTC.

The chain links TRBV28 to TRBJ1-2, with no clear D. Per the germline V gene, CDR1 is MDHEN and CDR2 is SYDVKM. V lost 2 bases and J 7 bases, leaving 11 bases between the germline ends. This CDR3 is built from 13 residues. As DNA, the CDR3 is TGTGCCAGCAGTTTAGAGGGTCTCCCTGGCTACACCTTC. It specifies CASSLEGLPGYTF.

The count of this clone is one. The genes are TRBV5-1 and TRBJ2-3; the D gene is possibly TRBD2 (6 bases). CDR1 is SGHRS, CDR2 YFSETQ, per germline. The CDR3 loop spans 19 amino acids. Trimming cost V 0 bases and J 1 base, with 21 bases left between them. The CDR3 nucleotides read TGCGCCAGCAGCTTGGCTGCCCTGAAGCGACTAGTCGGCACAGATACGCAGTATTTT. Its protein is CASSLAALKRLVGTDTQYF. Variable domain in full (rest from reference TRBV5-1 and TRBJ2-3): KAGVTQTPRYLIKTRGQQVTLSCSPISGHRSVSWYQQTPGQGLQFLFEYFSETQRNKGNFPGRFSGRQFSNSRSEMNVSTLELGDSALYLCASSLAALKRLVGTDTQYFGPGTRLTVL.

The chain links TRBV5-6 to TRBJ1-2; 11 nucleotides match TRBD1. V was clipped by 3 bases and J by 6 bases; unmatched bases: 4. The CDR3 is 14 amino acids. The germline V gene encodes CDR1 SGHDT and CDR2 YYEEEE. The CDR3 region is CASSSPGQGDGYTF. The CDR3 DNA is TGTGCCAGCAGCTCGCCGGGACAGGGGGATGGCTACACCTTC.

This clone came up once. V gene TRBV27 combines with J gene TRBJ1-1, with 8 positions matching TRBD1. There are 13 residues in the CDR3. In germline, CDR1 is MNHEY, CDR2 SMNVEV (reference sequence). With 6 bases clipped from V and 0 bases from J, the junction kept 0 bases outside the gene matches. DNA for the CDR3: TGTGCCAGCAGCAGGGGGCTGAACACTGAAGCTTTCTTT. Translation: CASSRGLNTEAFF.

The CDR3 loop is CASSAGTGSYEQYF. The CDR3 nucleotides read TGTGCCAGCAGTGCCGGGACAGGGTCCTACGAGCAGTACTTC. The chain links TRBV5-5 to TRBJ2-7; 9 bases map to TRBD1. CDR1 is SGHKS, CDR2 YYEKEE, per germline (reference sequence). V was pared by 5 bases and J by 1 base, with 4 bases of the junction left unmatched. The CDR3 length is 14 residues.

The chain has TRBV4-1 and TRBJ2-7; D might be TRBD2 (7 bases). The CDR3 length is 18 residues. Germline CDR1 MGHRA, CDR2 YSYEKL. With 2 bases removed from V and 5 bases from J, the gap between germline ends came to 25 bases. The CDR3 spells CASSQQRLGGEGGNEQYF. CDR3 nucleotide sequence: TGCGCCAGCAGCCAACAACGCCTGGGCGGGGAGGGGGGAAACGAGCAGTACTTC.

The CDR3 nucleotides are TGTGCCAGCAGCTCAAAATCTAATGAAAAACTGTTTTTT. It yields the protein CASSSKSNEKLFF. This rearrangement joins TRBV11-2 to TRBJ1-4; no firm D call. Trimming removed 4 bases at V and 3 bases at J, with 6 bases between. The CDR3 has 13 amino acids. The germline V gene encodes CDR1 SGHAT and CDR2 FQNNGV.

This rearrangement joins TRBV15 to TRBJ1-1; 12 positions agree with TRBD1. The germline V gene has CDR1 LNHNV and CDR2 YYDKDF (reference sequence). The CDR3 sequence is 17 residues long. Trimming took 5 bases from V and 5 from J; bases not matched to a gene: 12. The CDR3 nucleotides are TGTGCCACCAGCGGCCGGGACAGGGGGCCTGGAGGGACTGAAGCTTTCTTT. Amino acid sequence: CATSGRDRGPGGTEAFF.

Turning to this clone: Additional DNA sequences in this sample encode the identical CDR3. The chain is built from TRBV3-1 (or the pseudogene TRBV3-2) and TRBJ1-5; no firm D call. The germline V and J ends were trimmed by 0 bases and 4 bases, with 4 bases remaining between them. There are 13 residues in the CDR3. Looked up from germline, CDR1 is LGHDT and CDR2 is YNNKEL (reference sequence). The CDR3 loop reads CASSQDSNQPQHF. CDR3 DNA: TGTGCCAGCAGCCAAGACAGTAATCAGCCCCAGCATTTT.

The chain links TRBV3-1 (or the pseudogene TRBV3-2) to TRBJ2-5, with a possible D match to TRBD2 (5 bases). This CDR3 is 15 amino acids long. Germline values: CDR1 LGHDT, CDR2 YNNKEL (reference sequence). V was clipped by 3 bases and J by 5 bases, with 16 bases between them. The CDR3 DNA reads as TGTGCCAGCAGCCAGGAGGCCGCTAGAGGGGAGACCCAGTACTTC. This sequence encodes CASSQEAARGETQYF.

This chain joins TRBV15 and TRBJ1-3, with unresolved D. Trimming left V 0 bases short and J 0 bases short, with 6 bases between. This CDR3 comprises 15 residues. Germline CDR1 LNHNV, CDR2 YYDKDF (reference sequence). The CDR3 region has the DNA TGTGCCACCAGCAGAGACCGAGACTCTGGAAACACCATATATTTT. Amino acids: CATSRDRDSGNTIYF.

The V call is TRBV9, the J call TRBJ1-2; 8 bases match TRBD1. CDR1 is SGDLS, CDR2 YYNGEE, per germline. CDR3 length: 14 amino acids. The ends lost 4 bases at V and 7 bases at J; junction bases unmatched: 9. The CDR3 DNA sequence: TGTGCCAGCAGCCCCCGACAGGGGCCAGGTGGCTACACCTTC. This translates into CASSPRQGPGGYTF.

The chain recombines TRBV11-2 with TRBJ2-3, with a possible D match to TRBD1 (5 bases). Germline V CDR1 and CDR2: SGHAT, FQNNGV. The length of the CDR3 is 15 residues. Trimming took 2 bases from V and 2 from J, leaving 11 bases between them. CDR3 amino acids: CASSLLRQSTDTQYF. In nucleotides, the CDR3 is TGTGCCAGCAGCTTATTGCGACAGTCCACAGATACGCAGTATTTT.

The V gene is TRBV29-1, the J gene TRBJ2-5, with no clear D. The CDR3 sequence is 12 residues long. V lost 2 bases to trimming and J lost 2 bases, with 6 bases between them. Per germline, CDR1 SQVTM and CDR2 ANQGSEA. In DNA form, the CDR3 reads TGCAGCGTTGAACACCTACAAGAGACCCAGTACTTC. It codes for CSVEHLQETQYF.

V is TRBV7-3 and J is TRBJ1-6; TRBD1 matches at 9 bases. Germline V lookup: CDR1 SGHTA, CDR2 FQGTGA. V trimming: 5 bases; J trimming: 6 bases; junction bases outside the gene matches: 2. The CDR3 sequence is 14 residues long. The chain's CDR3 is CASSQDRGNSPLHF. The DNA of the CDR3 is TGTGCCAGCAGCCAGGACAGGGGTAATTCACCCCTCCACTTT.

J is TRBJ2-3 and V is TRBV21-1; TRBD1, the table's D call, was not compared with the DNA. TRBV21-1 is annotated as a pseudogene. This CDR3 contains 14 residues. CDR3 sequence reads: CASSKGQGSDTQYF. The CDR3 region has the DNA TGTGCCAGCAGCAAGGGACAGGGTTCAGATACGCAGTATTTT.

In DNA, the CDR3 is TGTGCCAGCAGCTTAGTATCCGGGACTACTCCCCAGTTCTTC. As protein: CASSLVSGTTPQFF. The chain uses TRBV11-2 and TRBJ2-1, with 7 bases identical to TRBD2. CDR1 is SGHAT and CDR2 is FQNNGV in the germline V gene. Germline trimming cut 1 base from V and 13 bases from J; bases unmatched to any gene: 10. This CDR3 comprises 14 residues.

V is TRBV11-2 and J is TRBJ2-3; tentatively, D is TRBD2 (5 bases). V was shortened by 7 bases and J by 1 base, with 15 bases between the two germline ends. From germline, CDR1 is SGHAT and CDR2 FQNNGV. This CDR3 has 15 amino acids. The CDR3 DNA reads TGTGCCAGCACCCACCAGAGTAGCGGCACAGATACGCAGTATTTT. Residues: CASTHQSSGTDTQYF.

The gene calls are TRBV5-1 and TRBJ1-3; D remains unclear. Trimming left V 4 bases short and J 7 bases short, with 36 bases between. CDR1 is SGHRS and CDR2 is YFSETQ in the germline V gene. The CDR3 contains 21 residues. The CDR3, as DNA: TGCGCCAGCAGCCAAACCTTCGATTTCGAGATGAACCCTCGACTAAAGAACACCATATATTTT. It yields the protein CASSQTFDFEMNPRLKNTIYF.

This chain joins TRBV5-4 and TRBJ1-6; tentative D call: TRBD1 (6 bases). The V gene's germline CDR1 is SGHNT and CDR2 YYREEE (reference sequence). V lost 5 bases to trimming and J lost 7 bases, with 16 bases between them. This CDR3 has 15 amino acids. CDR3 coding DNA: TGTGCCAGCAGGGGGGCGAGGAACGACAATTCACCCCTCCACTTT. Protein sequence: CASRGARNDNSPLHF.

CDR3 region: CASSSSGAYNSPLHF. The DNA of the CDR3 is TGTGCCAGCAGCTCCTCCGGGGCCTATAATTCACCCCTCCACTTT. The V and J genes are TRBV7-9 and TRBJ1-6; D uncertain. Per the germline V gene, CDR1 is SEHNR and CDR2 is FQNEAQ (reference sequence). V lost 4 bases and J lost 2, with 9 bases in between. The CDR3 is 15 amino acids.

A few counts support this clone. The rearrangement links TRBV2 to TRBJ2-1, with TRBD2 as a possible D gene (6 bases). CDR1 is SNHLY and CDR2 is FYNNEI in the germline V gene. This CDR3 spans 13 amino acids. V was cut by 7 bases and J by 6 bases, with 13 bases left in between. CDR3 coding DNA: TGTGCCAGCACTGGCGGGACTCTCAATGAGCAGTTCTTC. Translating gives CASTGGTLNEQFF.